Listed below are T cell receptor beta chains from one sample, sequenced in a study of T-cell memory formation after mild COVID-19. TCRdb processed the 5' RACE reads anew with MiXCR; each CDR3 protein has one entry. There are roughly 380,000 distinct CDR3 sequences in the sample; under 30% occur only once, and roughly 12% lies in the top ten. The sample was PBMCs or a T cell subset sorted from them (not recorded which). All receptors come from an adult woman who had mild COVID-19 (a few samples of this study predate the infection). Cell type and time point are not known. Each CDR3 is given with its conserved first and last residue. Each record gives: J gene, D gene, V gene, clone size, CDR3 protein, CDR3 DNA. D genes are given only for firm matches. Part of the rows lack a size; the others show once, few, many or a class for expanded clones.

TRBJ2-7	-	TRBV6-2/TRBV6-3	few	CASKGDSSYEQYF	TGTGCCAGCAAGGGAGACAGCTCCTACGAGCAGTACTTC
TRBJ2-7	-	TRBV11-2	few	CASSSHNYEQYF	TGTGCCAGCAGCTCGCACAACTACGAGCAGTACTTC
TRBJ2-7	-	TRBV15	-	CATSNLVGSYEQYF	TGTGCCACCAGCAACCTAGTTGGGTCCTACGAGCAGTACTTC
TRBJ2-7	TRBD2	TRBV9	-	CASSVDVAGGSYEQYF	TGTGCCAGCAGCGTAGATGTAGCGGGAGGTTCCTACGAGCAGTACTTC
TRBJ2-1	-	TRBV24-1	-	CAPSRQESYNEQFF	TGTGCCCCCTCAAGACAGGAGTCCTACAATGAGCAGTTCTTC
TRBJ2-7	-	TRBV6-2/TRBV6-3	-	CASSYSLQGQRRGEQYF	TGTGCCAGCAGTTACTCGCTCCAGGGACAACGGAGAGGCGAGCAGTACTTC
TRBJ1-6	-	TRBV28	few	CASRLRGMGRRNSPLHF	TGTGCCAGCAGGCTCCGCGGTATGGGACGGAGAAATTCACCCCTCCACTTT
TRBJ1-2	-	TRBV6-5	-	CASSYIGSTSYGYTF	TGTGCCAGCAGTTATATTGGGTCTACGAGCTATGGCTACACCTTC
TRBJ1-2	-	TRBV15	-	CATSRAGAYGYTF	TGTGCCACCAGCAGAGCGGGGGCGTATGGCTACACCTTC
TRBJ2-5	-	TRBV5-6	few	CASSLESQETQYF	TGTGCCAGCAGCTTGGAGAGTCAAGAGACCCAGTACTTC
TRBJ2-2	TRBD1	TRBV19	few	CASSARQGAPGELFF	TGTGCCAGTAGTGCCAGACAGGGGGCTCCCGGGGAGCTGTTTTTT
TRBJ1-2	-	TRBV20-1	-	CSADRGTGYGYTF	TGCAGTGCTGACCGGGGCACGGGCTATGGCTACACCTTC
TRBJ2-7	TRBD2	TRBV30	-	CAWSIWSGVGEQYF	TGTGCCTGGAGCATCTGGAGCGGGGTTGGCGAGCAGTACTTC
TRBJ2-1	TRBD1	TRBV12-3/TRBV12-4	-	CASIGTGAYNEQFF	TGTGCCAGCATCGGGACAGGGGCGTACAATGAGCAGTTCTTC
TRBJ2-7	TRBD1	TRBV5-6	-	CASRSRDRRTYEQYF	TGTGCCAGCAGGTCCCGGGACAGACGGACCTACGAGCAGTACTTC
TRBJ1-5	TRBD1	TRBV18	-	CASSPRQGAGQPQHF	TGTGCCAGCTCACCACGGCAGGGGGCAGGACAGCCCCAGCATTTT
TRBJ1-2	-	TRBV20-1	few	CSASPGVGGYTF	TGCAGTGCTAGTCCAGGGGTTGGTGGCTACACCTTC
TRBJ1-1	-	TRBV20-1	-	CSGKSGAQRGAFF	TGCAGTGGGAAGAGTGGGGCCCAAAGAGGAGCTTTCTTT
TRBJ2-1	-	TRBV7-2	-	CASSLLGREQFF	TGTGCCAGCAGCTTATTGGGGAGGGAGCAGTTCTTC
TRBJ2-1	-	TRBV27	many	CASTALATRGEQFF	TGTGCCAGCACCGCCCTGGCGACTCGTGGTGAGCAGTTCTTC
TRBJ1-3	-	TRBV7-9	many	CASRSGTVTSGNTIYF	TGTGCCAGCAGATCCGGGACGGTGACCTCTGGAAACACCATATATTTT
TRBJ2-3	TRBD2	TRBV30	few	CAWSVSGGAEEYF	TGTGCCTGGAGCGTTAGCGGGGGGGCCGAGGAGTATTTT
TRBJ2-3	-	TRBV3-1	-	CASSQEYRTQYF	TGTGCCAGCAGCCAAGAGTACCGTACGCAGTATTTT
TRBJ2-3	-	TRBV7-2	few	CASSLFGQNTDTQYF	TGTGCCAGCAGCTTATTTGGGCAAAACACAGATACGCAGTATTTT
TRBJ2-7	-	TRBV5-6	-	CASSLGLTREQYF	TGTGCCAGCAGCTTGGGGCTCACTCGCGAGCAGTACTTC
TRBJ2-6	TRBD2	TRBV5-1	few	CASSSRRTSGRTGANVLTF	TGCGCCAGCAGCTCGCGGAGGACTAGCGGGAGAACTGGGGCCAACGTCCTGACTTTC
TRBJ2-5	TRBD2	TRBV6-1	-	CASSSGTSLRETQYF	TGTGCCAGCAGTTCCGGGACTAGTCTTCGGGAGACCCAGTACTTC
TRBJ2-3	TRBD2	TRBV7-3	few	CASSLILGLAGVTDTQYF	TGTGCCAGCAGCTTGATTCTAGGACTAGCGGGAGTAACAGATACGCAGTATTTT
TRBJ2-1	TRBD2	TRBV29-1	many	CSVSSGTRNEQFF	TGCAGCGTCTCTAGCGGGACGAGGAATGAGCAGTTCTTC
TRBJ2-7	-	TRBV19	-	CASSIGDSTGEQYF	TGTGCCAGTAGTATAGGTGACAGCACGGGGGAGCAGTACTTC
TRBJ2-3	-	TRBV5-1	-	CASLRREWGGDTQYF	TGCGCCAGTCTGCGACGGGAATGGGGCGGAGATACGCAGTATTTT
TRBJ1-1	TRBD1	TRBV7-3	few	CASSRGQVNTEAFF	TGTGCCAGCAGCCGGGGACAGGTGAACACTGAAGCTTTCTTT
TRBJ2-5	TRBD2	TRBV15	-	CATSRGSGLAGLFQETQYF	TGTGCCACCAGCAGAGGCTCGGGACTAGCGGGCCTCTTTCAAGAGACCCAGTACTTC
TRBJ2-3	TRBD2	TRBV2	-	CASSVGGSGTDTQYF	TGTGCCAGCAGTGTGGGGGGGAGCGGGACAGATACGCAGTATTTT
TRBJ1-5	TRBD1	TRBV2	few	CASSWTGDNQPQHF	TGTGCCAGCAGTTGGACAGGGGACAATCAGCCCCAGCATTTT
TRBJ2-7	-	TRBV18	-	CASSPRDGPSYEQYF	TGTGCCAGCTCCCCCCGGGACGGACCTTCCTACGAGCAGTACTTC
TRBJ1-1	-	TRBV7-9	many	CASSLDNSNTEAFF	TGTGCCAGCAGCTTAGATAACAGTAACACTGAAGCTTTCTTT
TRBJ2-5	-	TRBV7-9	few	CASSNGAAQEETQYF	TGTGCCAGCAGCAATGGGGCCGCGCAGGAGGAGACCCAGTACTTC
TRBJ1-6	-	TRBV14	-	CASSQDPQSSYNSPLHF	TGTGCCAGCAGCCAAGATCCACAGAGCTCCTATAATTCACCCCTCCACTTT
TRBJ2-1	-	TRBV5-1	few	CASSLYGTYNEQFF	TGCGCCAGCAGCTTGTATGGAACCTACAATGAGCAGTTCTTC
TRBJ2-5	TRBD2	TRBV6-5	-	CASSYHGLGAGGREETQYF	TGTGCCAGCAGTTACCATGGACTAGGAGCGGGAGGTCGGGAAGAGACCCAGTACTTC
TRBJ2-1	-	TRBV5-1	few	CASSRSGTLNEQFF	TGCGCCAGCAGCCGATCCGGGACACTCAATGAGCAGTTCTTC